These 9 T cell receptor beta chains were all obtained from the same sample, sequenced in a study of blood T cell repertoires in COVID-19. TCRdb's table, derived via immunoSEQ multiplex PCR, lists solely in-frame clones and lacks some. The profile covers roughly 40,000 clones, with around 85% appearing a single time and 25% to 30% taken by the ten largest. Sequences were obtained from peripheral blood. The receptors were gathered from a man older than 75 with active or convalescent COVID-19.

The table lists this clone with a few counts. V is TRBV6-5 and J is TRBJ2-2; TRBD2 aligns across 11 bases. The CDR3 totals 15 residues. After removal of 5 bases from V and 4 bases from J, the junction contained 3 bases not matched to a gene. Germline V gene data show CDR1 as MNHEY and CDR2 as SVGAGI. This CDR3 reads CASSHLAGGTGELFF. DNA for the CDR3: TGTGCCAGCAGTCATCTAGCGGGAGGCACCGGGGAGCTGTTTTTT.

Of note for this clone: At one boundary the junction diverges from the germline segment, which might be a read error. This sequence joins TRBV7-2 and TRBJ1-4; D not certain. Germline-derived CDR1 and CDR2 are SGHTA and FQGNSA. The CDR3 is 15 amino acids. CDR3 region: CASSLASNRGEKLFF. CDR3 in DNA: TGTGCCAGCAGTTTAGCATCAAACAGAGGGGAAAAACTGTTTTTT.

The gene calls are TRBV6-2 or TRBV6-3 and TRBJ1-2; no clear D gene. Germline CDR1 MNHEY, CDR2 SVGEGT. The CDR3 sequence is 15 residues long. V was trimmed by 6 bases and J by 5 bases, leaving 19 bases between them. The CDR3 DNA follows: TGTGCCAGCAGCTCCGGGATCCTGACCCCTTATGGCTACACCTTC. Translating it yields CASSSGILTPYGYTF.

The chain is built from TRBV12-5 and TRBJ2-3; TRBD1 agrees at 7 bases. Looked up from germline, CDR1 is LGHNT and CDR2 is FRNRAP. The junction had 10 bases not matched to a gene; V was cut back by 6 bases and J by 4 bases. This CDR3 has 15 residues. CDR3: CASGTTGKAADTQYF. DNA for the CDR3: TGTGCTAGTGGAACGACAGGGAAAGCGGCAGATACGCAGTATTTT. Based on the CDR3 plus reference TRBV12-5 and TRBJ2-3, the full variable domain is DARVTQTPRHKVTEMGQEVTMRCQPILGHNTVFWYRQTMMQGLELLAYFRNRAPLDDSGMPKDRFSAEMPDATLATLKIQPSEPRDSAVYFCASGTTGKAADTQYFGPGTRLTVL.

This chain joins TRBV4-3 and TRBJ2-1, with a possible D match to TRBD2 (5 bases). V was clipped by 3 bases and J by 9 bases, with 18 bases between them. The CDR3 is 15 residues long. Per the germline V gene, CDR1 is LGHNA and CDR2 is YSLEER. The CDR3: CASSQLASSHREQFF. CDR3 coding DNA: TGCGCCAGCAGCCAGCTAGCCTCCTCCCATCGTGAGCAGTTCTTC.

The chain is built from TRBV5-1 and TRBJ2-1; 12 bases line up with TRBD2. Germline values: CDR1 SGHRS, CDR2 YFSETQ. Unmatched junction bases numbered 7, after V lost 3 bases and J lost 6 bases. This CDR3 region has 16 residues. The DNA for the CDR3 is TGCGCCAGCAGCTGGCCCACTAGCGGGGGGACCAATGAGCAGTTCTTC. This codes for CASSWPTSGGTNEQFF.

The genes are TRBV6-5 and TRBJ2-2, with unresolved D. V lost 6 bases to trimming and J lost 5 bases, with 10 bases between them. This CDR3 comprises 13 residues. CDR1 is MNHEY, CDR2 SVGAGI, per germline. CDR3 loop: CASSSTRTGELFF. For the CDR3, the DNA is TGTGCCAGCAGCTCCACTCGGACCGGGGAGCTGTTTTTT.

The rearrangement links TRBV7-9 to TRBJ1-2; D not resolved. This CDR3 spans 14 amino acids. Germline V gene data show CDR1 as SEHNR and CDR2 as FQNEAQ (reference sequence). The germline V and J ends were trimmed by 5 bases and 1 base, with 11 bases remaining between them. Written as DNA, the CDR3 is TGTGCCAGCAGCGAGGTGGCCGGTAACTATGGCTACACCTTC. It translates to CASSEVAGNYGYTF.

This chain connects TRBV6-5 to TRBJ1-3; D unresolved. The germline V and J ends were trimmed by 5 bases and 8 bases, with 10 bases remaining between them. This CDR3 is 12 amino acids long. The germline V gene encodes CDR1 MNHEY and CDR2 SVGAGI. The CDR3 DNA is TGTGCCAGCAGTCTAAGCCGGGACACCATATATTTT. Translation: CASSLSRDTIYF.